This T cell receptor beta chain originates from a study of T cells in Graves' hyperthyroidism and ophthalmopathy. Whole-study findings and limits: Blood samples included most of the expanded thyroid clonotypes exceeding 0.001.

The CDR3 length is 13 residues. Germline CDR1 reads SQVTM; CDR2 reads ANQGSEA. V shed 4 bases and J 4 bases; nucleotides not matched to a gene: 3. This clonotype was seen a handful of times. The antigen is not known. Amplified TCR beta CDR3 regions derived from RNA transcripts. A first-round RT-PCR of the TCR CDR3 used the HTBI primer set. One entry per CDR3 protein, called by TCRdb with MiXCR from the multiplex PCR reads. The table includes about 350,000 distinct CDR3 sequences, roughly 14% detected once. The clonotype was recovered from a woman in her twenties or thirties with Graves' hyperthyroidism. Sequenced input: blood. This sequence joins TRBV29-1 and TRBJ2-5, with TRBD1 matching over 10 bases. In DNA, the CDR3 is TGCAGCGTTGGCGGGACAGGGGTAGAGACCCAGTACTTC. It specifies CSVGGTGVETQYF. Complete variable domain (other parts from reference TRBV29-1 and TRBJ2-5): SAVISQKPSRDICQRGTSLTIQCQVDSQVTMMFWYRQQPGQSLTLIATANQGSEATYESGFVIDKFPISRPNLTFSTLTVSNMSPEDSSIYLCSVGGTGVETQYFGPGTRLLVL.